This TCR beta chain stems from a study of identical twins. This clonotype was counted a few times. The antigen remains unidentified. Study results and caveats: Out-of-frame alpha sequences shared by twins were enriched for low generation probability. Memory repertoires showed no such pattern, whereas abundant cord blood beta clonotypes carried fewer insertions.

Only healthy Caucasians were enrolled as donors. Template switching, a step in the protocol, added a universal primer site, and cDNA carried unique molecular identifiers. TCRdb re-derived calls from the 5' RACE reads in MiXCR, one entry per CDR3 protein. The sample holds about 240,000 distinct CDR3 sequences, about an eighth seen once. These data also featured in a second study, about yellow fever vaccine responses in identical twins.

Sequencing was performed on memory (CD45RO+) T cells sorted from blood. This sequence originates from a woman under 30 in good health.

CDR3 DNA: TGTGCCAGCAGCTCTACAGGGACGCCCTACAATGAGCAGTTCTTC. Its protein is CASSSTGTPYNEQFF. The V call is TRBV11-2, the J call TRBJ2-1; maybe TRBD1 (6 bases). V was cut by 4 bases and J by 2 bases, with 12 bases left in between. Germline-derived CDR1 and CDR2 are SGHAT and FQNNGV. This CDR3 contains 15 residues. Full variable domain (missing parts from reference TRBV11-2 and TRBJ2-1): EAGVAQSPRYKIIEKRQSVAFWCNPISGHATLYWYQQILGQGPKLLIQFQNNGVVDDSQLPKDRFSAERLKGVDSTLKIQPAKLEDSAVYLCASSSTGTPYNEQFFGPGTRLTVL.